These 30 T cell receptor beta chains were all obtained from the same sample, sequenced in a study of control samples from healthy donors and cancer patients (dated by TCRdb to 2020 to 2022). Library prep was done by the immunoSEQ multiplex PCR assay. TCRdb took this table from immuneACCESS and kept in-frame rearrangements with V and J called. Such tables lack part of the clones; where checked against another copy, unresolved V genes explain under half of the gap, and the rest is unexplained. The sample contains 98,000 or so clones, 75% to 85% of them found a single time. The ten largest make up roughly 10% of the sample. Material: blood. The receptor source for this set is a woman aged 25-40 years in good health.

In this sample, this clone turned up once. The V and J genes are TRBV5-1 and TRBJ1-6, with 7 bases identical to TRBD1. V gave up 5 bases and J gave up 4 bases; unmatched junction bases: 6. Germline V CDR1 and CDR2: SGHRS, YFSETQ. This CDR3 is built from 15 residues. The CDR3 DNA reads as TGCGCCAGCAGGGCTGGGGACAGATATAATTCACCCCTCCACTTT. This codes for CASRAGDRYNSPLHF.

V usage is TRBV10-3 and J usage is TRBJ2-1; the match to TRBD2 covers 10 bases. The CDR3 spans 15 residues. In germline, CDR1 is ENHRY, CDR2 SYGVKD. Germline trimming cut 3 bases from V and 9 bases from J; bases unmatched to any gene: 8. CDR3 DNA: TGTGCCATCAGTGATCCTAGCGGGGGAAGTGGTGAGCAGTTCTTC. As protein: CAISDPSGGSGEQFF.

The DNA of the CDR3 is TGTGCCAGCAGCACCTTGGACAGGGGATACGAGCAGTACTTC. Its translation is CASSTLDRGYEQYF. The genes are TRBV9 and TRBJ2-7; 9 bases are a match to TRBD1. The CDR3 runs 14 residues. Germline lookup yields CDR1 SGDLS and CDR2 YYNGEE. J gave up 4 bases and V 4 bases, and 6 bases lay outside the gene matches.

This sequence joins TRBV7-2 and TRBJ1-3; weak D call: TRBD1 (5 bases). The V gene lost 4 bases and the J gene lost 0 bases, with 13 bases spanning the gap. Germline V CDR1 and CDR2: SGHTA, FQGNSA. CDR3 length: 16 amino acids. The CDR3 reads CASSSGAGSSGNTIYF. The CDR3 bases are TGTGCCAGCAGCTCTGGGGCAGGCAGCTCTGGAAACACCATATATTTT. Looking up the rest from reference TRBV7-2 and TRBJ1-3 gives the full variable domain: GAGVSQSPSNKVTEKGKDVELRCDPISGHTALYWYRQSLGQGLEFLIYFQGNSAPDKSGLPSDRFSAERTGGSVSTLTIQRTQQEDSAVYLCASSSGAGSSGNTIYFGEGSWLTVV.

The rearrangement joins TRBV7-9 to TRBJ1-4; perhaps TRBD1 as D (5 bases). CDR3 length: 15 amino acids. V lost 5 bases to trimming and J lost 3 bases, with 13 bases between them. CDR1 is SEHNR and CDR2 is FQNEAQ in the germline V gene (reference sequence). CDR3 nucleotide sequence: TGTGCCAGCAGCCAGAGGGGCGGGTCTAATGAAAAACTGTTTTTT. Translated, it gives CASSQRGGSNEKLFF.

The rearrangement joins TRBV5-1 to TRBJ2-1, with 9 bases that match TRBD2. Germline-derived CDR1 and CDR2 are SGHRS and YFSETQ. CDR3 length: 15 amino acids. J lost 4 bases, V lost 1 base, and 3 bases had no gene match. CDR3 protein: CASSLILAGYNEQFF. CDR3 coding DNA: TGCGCCAGCAGCTTGATCCTAGCGGGGTACAATGAGCAGTTCTTC.

The chain couples TRBV25-1 to TRBJ2-3; possibly TRBD1 or TRBD2 for D (5 bases each). Germline values: CDR1 MGHDK, CDR2 SYGVNS. Between the trimmed V and J ends, which lost 3 bases and 2 bases, there was a span of 18 bases. This CDR3 region has 17 residues. CDR3 in amino acids: CASSDNQGRSSTDTQYF. CDR3 nucleotide sequence: TGTGCCAGCAGTGATAACCAGGGACGGAGTTCCACAGATACGCAGTATTTT.

This sequence joins TRBV6-5 and TRBJ1-1; D gene uncertain. V lost 8 bases to trimming and J lost 11 bases, with 18 bases between them. Germline CDR1 and CDR2: MNHEY and SVGAGI. The CDR3 spans 12 residues. The CDR3 protein is CASRQSSMRAFF. The CDR3 DNA is TGTGCCAGCCGGCAGTCTTCAATGCGGGCTTTCTTT.

In this sample, this clone turned up once. This chain links TRBV3-1 (or the pseudogene TRBV3-2) with TRBJ1-6; TRBD1 might be the D (6 bases). Trimming left V 2 bases short and J 8 bases short, with 16 bases between. The length of the CDR3 is 16 residues. The V gene's germline CDR1 is LGHDT and CDR2 YNNKEL (reference sequence). CDR3: CASSQLRQESDSPLHF. DNA of the CDR3: TGTGCCAGCAGCCAACTAAGACAGGAAAGTGATTCACCCCTCCACTTT.

The chain uses TRBV6-1 and TRBJ2-3; 12 nucleotides line up with TRBD2. The trim removed 2 bases at V and 3 bases at J, leaving 3 bases unmatched. Germline values: CDR1 MNHNS, CDR2 SASEGT. The CDR3 runs to 16 residues. Written as DNA, the CDR3 is TGTGCCAGCAGTGAACGAACTAGCGGGGGGACAGATACGCAGTATTTT. Its translation: CASSERTSGGTDTQYF.

This rearrangement joins TRBV25-1 to TRBJ2-5, with a possible D match to TRBD2 (6 bases). CDR1 and CDR2 from the germline V gene are MGHDK and SYGVNS. The CDR3 has 14 residues. V gave up 2 bases and J gave up 5 bases, with 12 bases separating them. The CDR3 here is CASSEHGGVETQYF. DNA of the CDR3: TGTGCCAGCAGTGAACATGGAGGGGTCGAGACCCAGTACTTC.

The V and J genes are TRBV30 and TRBJ2-2; unclear D gene. V shed 0 bases and J shed 0 bases, with 5 bases lying between them. CDR1 is GTSNPN, CDR2 SVGIG, per germline (reference sequence). There are 14 residues in the CDR3. Here the CDR3 reads CAWSVRANTGELFF. CDR3 sequence (DNA): TGTGCCTGGAGTGTACGGGCGAACACCGGGGAGCTGTTTTTT.

V and J are TRBV5-5 and TRBJ2-7; 7 positions agree with TRBD1. With 3 bases clipped from V and 6 bases from J, the junction kept 3 bases outside the gene matches. The CDR3 has 12 residues. Germline V CDR1 and CDR2: SGHKS, YYEKEE (reference sequence). CDR3 in DNA: TGTGCCAGCAGCTCCGAGGGGGCCGAGCAGTACTTC. Residues: CASSSEGAEQYF.

This sequence joins TRBV9 and TRBJ2-7; TRBD1 matches at 7 bases. V lost 4 bases, J lost 4 bases, and 8 bases stayed unmatched. CDR3 length equals 14 residues. Germline loops: CDR1 SGDLS, CDR2 YYNGEE. The CDR3 loop reads CASSPLGQFYEQYF. Written as DNA, the CDR3 is TGTGCCAGCAGCCCCCTGGGACAGTTTTACGAGCAGTACTTC.

This sequence joins TRBV30 and TRBJ1-6, with D hard to call. The CDR3 has 15 residues. CDR1 is GTSNPN, CDR2 SVGIG, per germline (reference sequence). Trimming stripped 0 bases from V and 0 bases from J, with 6 bases between. The DNA for the CDR3 is TGTGCCTGGAGTGTACTGAGCTCCTATAATTCACCCCTCCACTTT. The encoded protein is CAWSVLSSYNSPLHF. Based on the CDR3 plus reference TRBV30 and TRBJ1-6, the full variable domain is SQTIHQWPATLVQPVGSPLSLECTVEGTSNPNLYWYRQAAGRGLQLLFYSVGIGQISSEVPQNLSASRPQDRQFILSSKKLLLSDSGFYLCAWSVLSSYNSPLHFGNGTRLTVT.

This clone was observed a handful of times. The genes are TRBV29-1 and TRBJ2-3; the D gene is possibly TRBD1 (5 bases). From germline, CDR1 is SQVTM and CDR2 ANQGSEA. This CDR3 has 12 residues. Between the trimmed V and J ends, which lost 8 bases and 0 bases, there was a span of 9 bases. CDR3 DNA: TGCAGCTCGACAGCGAGCACAGATACGCAGTATTTT. It translates to CSSTASTDTQYF.

A few counts support this clone. The identical CDR3 is also encoded by other nucleotide sequences in the sample. This chain uses TRBV5-1 with TRBJ2-7; 7 bases are shared with TRBD1. Looked up from germline, CDR1 is SGHRS and CDR2 is YFSETQ. The CDR3 runs to 15 residues. Germline trimming cut 0 bases from V and 2 bases from J; bases unmatched to any gene: 5. The CDR3 loop reads CASSLGTGQPYEQYF. The CDR3 coding sequence is TGCGCCAGCAGCTTGGGGACAGGACAACCCTACGAGCAGTACTTC.

This rearrangement joins TRBV11-2 to TRBJ2-1; D is possibly TRBD1 (6 bases). CDR1 and CDR2 from the germline V gene are SGHAT and FQNNGV. Trimming removed 5 bases at V and 0 bases at J, with 17 bases between. The length of the CDR3 is 17 residues. This CDR3 reads CASSAHSGTSSYNEQFF. The CDR3 nucleotides read TGTGCCAGCAGCGCCCACTCCGGGACAAGCTCCTACAATGAGCAGTTCTTC.

This sequence joins TRBV3-1 (or the pseudogene TRBV3-2) and TRBJ2-7; 9 bases fit TRBD1. The CDR3 spans 15 residues. The germline CDR1 and CDR2 sequences are LGHDT and YNNKEL (reference sequence). V was pared by 5 bases and J by 6 bases, with 11 bases of the junction left unmatched. CDR3 protein: CASSAGTGRFSEQYF. The CDR3 DNA reads TGTGCCAGCAGCGCAGGGACAGGGAGATTCTCCGAGCAGTACTTC.

The V and J genes are TRBV24-1 and TRBJ1-4, with 12 bases that match TRBD1. CDR1 is KGHDR and CDR2 is SFDVKD in the germline V gene. The length of the CDR3 is 17 residues. The ends lost 11 bases at V and 3 bases at J; junction bases unmatched: 12. The CDR3 DNA sequence: TGTGCCATCTTGGTAGAGGGACAGGGGGCGTCTAATGAAAAACTGTTTTTT. Its protein is CAILVEGQGASNEKLFF.

This CDR3 reads CASGNRAQPQHF. In nucleotides, the CDR3 is TGCGCCAGCGGCAACAGGGCTCAGCCCCAGCATTTT. The chain combines TRBV23-1 with TRBJ1-5; possibly TRBD1 for D (6 bases). TRBV23-1 is placed among ORFs of uncertain function. The length of the CDR3 is 12 residues. Trimming left V 8 bases short and J 6 bases short, with 11 bases between.

The V gene is TRBV5-6, the J gene TRBJ1-1, with unresolved D. V lost 4 bases, J lost 5 bases, and 12 bases lay in between. The CDR3 extends over 13 amino acids. The V gene's germline CDR1 is SGHDT and CDR2 YYEEEE. The CDR3 region has the DNA TGTGCCAGCAGCCGTGAAGCAGCTACTGAAGCTTTCTTT. Translated, it gives CASSREAATEAFF.

The CDR3 DNA reads as TGTGCCAGCAGCCCCCAGGGAGGGCCCACCGGGGAGCTGTTTTTT. The encoded protein is CASSPQGGPTGELFF. The rearrangement joins TRBV9 to TRBJ2-2; TRBD2 agrees at 7 bases. V shed 4 bases and J 4 bases; nucleotides not matched to a gene: 7. This CDR3 is built from 15 residues. Per the germline V gene, CDR1 is SGDLS and CDR2 is YYNGEE.

The genes are TRBV19 and TRBJ1-5; 11 bases line up with TRBD1. The CDR3 is made up of 15 amino acids. Germline lookup yields CDR1 LNHDA and CDR2 SQIVND (reference sequence). After removal of 10 bases from V and 0 bases from J, the junction contained 5 bases not matched to a gene. The CDR3 protein is CATLDRGPSNQPQHF. In DNA, the CDR3 is TGTGCCACCTTGGACAGGGGGCCTAGCAATCAGCCCCAGCATTTT.

The chain has TRBV9 and TRBJ2-2; 8 bases agree with TRBD2. The CDR3 runs 14 residues. The V segment lost 3 bases and the J segment 4 bases; nucleotides outside the gene matches: 2. Germline V lookup: CDR1 SGDLS, CDR2 YYNGEE. The CDR3 protein is CASSGLAITGELFF. The CDR3 nucleotides read TGTGCCAGCAGCGGACTAGCGATCACCGGGGAGCTGTTTTTT.

The V call is TRBV6-5, the J call TRBJ2-7; weak D call: TRBD1 (6 bases). Germline V gives CDR1 MNHEY, CDR2 SVGAGI. Trimming left V 6 bases short and J 2 bases short, with 11 bases between. CDR3 size: 13 residues. The CDR3 loop is CASRGDKPYEQYF. As DNA, the CDR3 is TGTGCCAGCAGGGGGGACAAACCCTACGAGCAGTACTTC.

This chain links TRBV18 with TRBJ1-1, with 9 positions matching TRBD1. This CDR3 is 17 amino acids long. J was trimmed by 4 bases and V by 2 bases; bases with no gene match: 11. The germline gives CDR1 KGHSH, CDR2 LQKENI. In nucleotides, the CDR3 is TGTGCCAGCTCACCAGTCCCGGGACAGGGAGCGGTCACTGAAGCTTTCTTT. Translated: CASSPVPGQGAVTEAFF.

J is TRBJ1-4 and V is TRBV5-1; 8 nucleotides line up with TRBD1. Per the germline V gene, CDR1 is SGHRS and CDR2 is YFSETQ. The CDR3 is 15 amino acids. V lost 1 base, J lost 6 bases, and 5 bases stayed unmatched. CDR3 coding DNA: TGCGCCAGCAGCTTGCAGGGGACAGGAGATGAAAAACTGTTTTTT. Its translation is CASSLQGTGDEKLFF.

The chain employs TRBV7-2 and TRBJ2-3; possibly TRBD2 for D (5 bases). Between the trimmed V and J ends, which lost 5 bases and 7 bases, there was a span of 19 bases. This CDR3 comprises 15 residues. The germline gives CDR1 SGHTA, CDR2 FQGNSA. CDR3 sequence reads: CASSTRTGRLNTQYF. DNA for the CDR3: TGTGCCAGCAGCACCCGGACGGGAAGACTAAATACGCAGTATTTT. Based on the CDR3 plus reference TRBV7-2 and TRBJ2-3, the full variable domain is GAGVSQSPSNKVTEKGKDVELRCDPISGHTALYWYRQSLGQGLEFLIYFQGNSAPDKSGLPSDRFSAERTGGSVSTLTIQRTQQEDSAVYLCASSTRTGRLNTQYFGPGTRLTVL.

The rearrangement joins TRBV3-1 (or the pseudogene TRBV3-2) to TRBJ2-1; TRBD1 matches 8 bases. The germline V gene has CDR1 LGHDT and CDR2 YNNKEL (reference sequence). After removal of 2 bases from V and 9 bases from J, the junction contained 12 bases not matched to a gene. This CDR3 comprises 16 residues. The CDR3 DNA is TGTGCCAGCAGCCAAAGTCCAAATCAGGGGGCAAGTGAGCAGTTCTTC. It specifies CASSQSPNQGASEQFF.